The source of this T cell receptor beta chain is a study of blood T cell repertoires in COVID-19. Study context: Both acute and convalescent COVID-19 samples were obtained from the United States, Italy and Spain. Nucleic acid was either cDNA or gDNA, and it came from T cells, B-cell-depleted T cells, or PBMCs.

Followed over time, Seattle patients had been enrolled while infection was active. The table came from immunoSEQ multiplex PCR; TCRdb's copy has only in-frame clones and leaves some out. Here the sample spans 55,000 to 75,000 clones, more than 65% being singletons. The V gene's germline CDR1 is LNHNV and CDR2 YYDKDF (reference sequence). This CDR3 spans 14 amino acids. With 5 bases removed from V and 2 bases from J, the gap between germline ends came to 12 bases. The sequence came from an elderly man with COVID-19, enrolled during active disease. The sequencing sample was made of peripheral blood. The chain links TRBV15 to TRBJ1-1, with D uncertain. The DNA of the CDR3 is TGTGCCACCAGCTCCTCGGGGAGAAACACTGAAGCTTTCTTT. This translates into CATSSSGRNTEAFF.